Below are 32 T cell receptor beta chains sequenced from a single sample in a study of intratumoral heterogeneity in liver cancer. Profiled with immunoSEQ multiplex PCR; TCRdb holds only in-frame clones, not every one. The sample yields some 20,000 clones, roughly 66% seen once. The material was tumor-adjacent normal tissue, obtained before any cancer treatment. The receptors were sampled from a woman between 70 and 85 years old with hepatocellular carcinoma.

The chain uses TRBV2 and TRBJ1-1, with D possibly matching TRBD1 (6 bases). The V and J ends lost 8 bases and 1 base respectively, with 20 bases between them. This CDR3 contains 16 residues. Per the germline V gene, CDR1 is SNHLY and CDR2 is FYNNEI. The CDR3 bases are TGTGCCAGCGTCGCGGAGGGGGGGACATCGAACACTGAAGCTTTCTTT. It is translated as CASVAEGGTSNTEAFF. The whole variable domain, filled in from reference TRBV2 and TRBJ1-1, reads EPEVTQTPSHQVTQMGQEVILRCVPISNHLYFYWYRQILGQKVEFLVSFYNNEISEKSEIFDDQFSVERPDGSNFTLKIRSTKLEDSAMYFCASVAEGGTSNTEAFFGQGTRLTVV.

This chain uses TRBV6-5 with TRBJ2-2; D gene ambiguous. Trimming pared 2 bases from V and 7 bases from J, leaving 5 bases between. In germline, CDR1 is MNHEY, CDR2 SVGAGI. The CDR3 is 12 amino acids. DNA of the CDR3: TGTGCCAGCAGTTACGTGGGCGGGGAGCTGTTTTTT. Translated: CASSYVGGELFF.

V gene TRBV6-9 combines with J gene TRBJ2-7; the match to TRBD2 covers 7 bases. Germline-derived CDR1 and CDR2 are MNHGY and SVAAGI. J gave up 2 bases and V 4 bases, and 8 bases lay outside the gene matches. The CDR3 has 15 amino acids. CDR3 in DNA: TGTGCCAGCAGTTCCGGGACTACCTCTACCTACGAGCAGTACTTC. It yields the protein CASSSGTTSTYEQYF.

The J gene is TRBJ2-1, the V gene TRBV28; D is ambiguous. CDR1 is MDHEN, CDR2 SYDVKM, per germline. Trimming removed 1 base at V and 6 bases at J, with 7 bases between. The CDR3 has 13 amino acids. CDR3 amino acids: CASSLLQSNEQFF. For the CDR3, the DNA is TGTGCCAGCAGTTTATTGCAGAGCAATGAGCAGTTCTTC.

CDR3 amino acids: CASQSGTKPQHF. DNA for the CDR3: TGTGCCAGCCAGAGCGGGACAAAGCCCCAGCATTTT. The V call is TRBV28, the J call TRBJ1-5, with a possible D match to TRBD1 (6 bases). This CDR3 is 12 amino acids long. Trimming took 8 bases from V and 8 from J, leaving 13 bases between them. Germline assignment: CDR1 MDHEN and CDR2 SYDVKM.

In its sample, this clone is medium-sized. The chain joins TRBV27 to TRBJ1-6; D is unresolved. This CDR3 has 16 residues. The germline V gene encodes CDR1 MNHEY and CDR2 SMNVEV (reference sequence). V was clipped by 4 bases and J by 7 bases, with 17 bases between them. The CDR3 DNA reads TGTGCCAGCAGTTCACGGGCGGTACTCTTGAATTCACCCCTCCACTTT. Translated: CASSSRAVLLNSPLHF.

The chain uses TRBV18 and TRBJ2-3, with TRBD2 identical over 11 bases. The CDR3 is made up of 16 amino acids. V shed 6 bases and J 0 bases; nucleotides not matched to a gene: 5. Germline loops: CDR1 KGHSH, CDR2 LQKENI. The CDR3: CASSPGLAESTDTQYF. The CDR3 bases are TGTGCCAGCTCCCCGGGACTAGCGGAGAGCACAGATACGCAGTATTTT.

This clone was recorded a few times. The chain joins TRBV7-9 to TRBJ1-2, with no clear D. Germline values: CDR1 SEHNR, CDR2 FQNEAQ (reference sequence). V lost 6 bases and J lost 2, with 13 bases in between. The CDR3 covers 14 residues. In nucleotides, the CDR3 is TGTGCCAGCAGTCACGAGGTGGGAAACTATGGCTACACCTTC. As protein: CASSHEVGNYGYTF.

The chain employs TRBV6-6 and TRBJ2-5; TRBD2 aligns across 9 bases. Per the germline V gene, CDR1 is MNHNY and CDR2 is SVGAGI (reference sequence). The junction had 9 bases not matched to a gene; V was cut back by 8 bases and J by 5 bases. This CDR3 spans 14 amino acids. As DNA, the CDR3 is TGTGCCAGCCTTGAGCTAGCGGGGTGGGAGACCCAGTACTTC. Residues: CASLELAGWETQYF.

The chain has TRBV13 and TRBJ1-1; TRBD1 agrees at 10 bases. The germline V gene has CDR1 PRHDT and CDR2 FYEKMQ (reference sequence). The CDR3 sequence is 16 residues long. Trimming cost V 5 bases and J 1 base; bases outside gene matches: 7. Here the CDR3 reads CASSRRQGARNTEAFF. CDR3 coding DNA: TGTGCCAGCAGCAGAAGACAGGGGGCCAGGAACACTGAAGCTTTCTTT.

This clone showed up just once. The V call is TRBV9, the J call TRBJ2-1; perhaps D is TRBD1 or TRBD2 (5 bases each). Germline lookup yields CDR1 SGDLS and CDR2 YYNGEE. The CDR3 runs 16 residues. V lost 1 base and J 6 bases, leaving 17 bases between the germline ends. The CDR3 region has the DNA TGTGCCAGCAGCGTACTTGCCGTCACTGGGGGCAATGAGCAGTTCTTC. It is translated as CASSVLAVTGGNEQFF.

This clone is termed medium-sized (0.01 to 0.1%). The chain recombines TRBV27 with TRBJ1-2, with D possibly being TRBD1 (5 bases). The CDR3 has 13 amino acids. In germline, CDR1 is MNHEY, CDR2 SMNVEV (reference sequence). Trimming pared 4 bases from V and 2 bases from J, leaving 8 bases between. CDR3 nucleotide sequence: TGTGCCAGCAGTTATGAGGGGAACTATGGCTACACCTTC. Translated, it gives CASSYEGNYGYTF.

By sample share, this clone is medium-sized. The rearrangement uses TRBV5-6 and TRBJ2-2; 13 nucleotides agree with TRBD2. Germline trimming cut 3 bases from V and 5 bases from J; bases unmatched to any gene: 4. The CDR3 totals 16 residues. Germline values: CDR1 SGHDT, CDR2 YYEEEE. CDR3 sequence: CASSSPGLAGTGELFF. CDR3 bases: TGTGCCAGCAGCTCACCGGGACTAGCGGGAACCGGGGAGCTGTTTTTT.

The rearrangement links TRBV5-4 to TRBJ1-1; D is unresolved. Trimming took off 3 bases at V and 1 base at J, with 7 bases between the two ends. This CDR3 contains 13 residues. Germline V gene lookup returns CDR1 SGHNT and CDR2 YYREEE (reference sequence). As DNA, the CDR3 is TGTGCCAGCAGCTCCCGGAAGAACACTGAAGCTTTCTTT. Translated, it gives CASSSRKNTEAFF.

The chain couples TRBV27 to TRBJ2-3; 10 bases line up with TRBD2. With 6 bases clipped from V and 4 bases from J, the junction kept 10 bases outside the gene matches. The germline CDR1 and CDR2 sequences are MNHEY and SMNVEV (reference sequence). The CDR3 runs to 16 residues. CDR3: CASRTRAGGKADTQYF. CDR3 in DNA: TGTGCCAGCAGGACCCGAGCGGGAGGGAAGGCAGATACGCAGTATTTT.

This rearrangement joins TRBV11-2 to TRBJ2-7; possible D gene TRBD2, 6 bases. V lost 0 bases and J lost 4, with 10 bases in between. CDR3 length equals 14 residues. Germline CDR1 and CDR2: SGHAT and FQNNGV. The CDR3 DNA reads TGTGCCAGCAGCTTAGAGGGAGGAGTGTACGAGCAGTACTTC. It translates to CASSLEGGVYEQYF.

CDR3 coding DNA: TGTGCCAGCAGTCCACAGGGGGGATACGAGCAGTACTTC. It encodes CASSPQGGYEQYF. This chain uses TRBV2 with TRBJ2-7; 8 bases are shared with TRBD1. V dropped 5 bases and J dropped 4; count of bases not matched to a gene: 4. The CDR3 is 13 amino acids. Germline CDR1 SNHLY, CDR2 FYNNEI.

For the CDR3, the DNA is TGTGCCAGCAGCTTAGAGGGCAGGGCAGCCTACGAGCAGTACTTC. This gives the protein CASSLEGRAAYEQYF. This chain connects TRBV7-9 to TRBJ2-7, with D tentatively TRBD1 (5 bases). Germline V lookup: CDR1 SEHNR, CDR2 FQNEAQ (reference sequence). With 1 base removed from V and 2 bases from J, the gap between germline ends came to 12 bases. The CDR3 covers 15 residues.

The chain links TRBV10-3 to TRBJ2-7, with 14 nucleotides matching TRBD2. Germline loops: CDR1 ENHRY, CDR2 SYGVKD. The CDR3 runs 16 residues. Trimming at V came to 4 bases and at J to 3 bases, leaving 5 bases not matched to a gene. In nucleotides, the CDR3 is TGTGCCATCAGTGGGGGAGGACTAGCGGGAGGCTACGAGCAGTACTTC. Translated, it gives CAISGGGLAGGYEQYF.

J is TRBJ2-7 and V is TRBV3-1 (or the pseudogene TRBV3-2), with D unresolved. The CDR3 sequence is 13 residues long. Germline V CDR1 and CDR2: LGHDT, YNNKEL (reference sequence). Trimming left V 1 base short and J 3 bases short, with 7 bases between. CDR3 sequence: CASSQGLIYEQYF. The CDR3 DNA reads TGTGCCAGCAGCCAAGGCCTTATCTACGAGCAGTACTTC.

This clone was counted a few times. The chain couples TRBV18 to TRBJ2-7; D is perhaps TRBD1 (5 bases). Germline CDR1 and CDR2: KGHSH and LQKENI. The CDR3 sequence is 14 residues long. The V end lost 5 bases, the J end lost 0 bases, and 11 bases lay between the germline ends. The CDR3 reads CASSVDTGSYEQYF. The CDR3 DNA sequence: TGTGCCAGCTCAGTGGACACCGGCTCCTACGAGCAGTACTTC.

The rearrangement joins TRBV28 to TRBJ1-2; D gene ambiguous. Trimming pared 7 bases from V and 4 bases from J, leaving 7 bases between. Germline V CDR1 and CDR2: MDHEN, SYDVKM. CDR3 size: 11 residues. The CDR3 is CASTLGYGYTF. The CDR3 nucleotides read TGTGCCAGCACGCTTGGCTATGGCTACACCTTC.

This clone came up once. The V and J genes are TRBV3-1 (or the pseudogene TRBV3-2) and TRBJ1-2; D gene unclear. The germline CDR1 and CDR2 sequences are LGHDT and YNNKEL (reference sequence). Between the trimmed V and J ends, which lost 6 bases and 5 bases, there was a span of 16 bases. This CDR3 has 14 residues. Here the CDR3 reads CASSPNQAGYGYTF. The CDR3, as DNA: TGTGCCAGCAGTCCAAATCAAGCAGGTTATGGCTACACCTTC.

This clone was counted only a few times. The chain links TRBV28 to TRBJ1-2; D unresolved. Trimming took 3 bases from V and 4 from J, leaving 9 bases between them. CDR3 length: 13 residues. CDR1 and CDR2 from the germline V gene are MDHEN and SYDVKM. DNA for the CDR3: TGTGCCAGCAGTTTGAGGACGAGCTATGGCTACACCTTC. It codes for CASSLRTSYGYTF.

This clone was recorded a few times. CDR3: CASSSHLTYEQYF. CDR3 DNA sequence: TGTGCCAGCAGTTCTCACCTAACCTACGAGCAGTACTTC. This sequence joins TRBV6-1 and TRBJ2-7; D remains ambiguous. Trimming removed 5 bases at V and 2 bases at J, with 10 bases between. The germline gives CDR1 MNHNS, CDR2 SASEGT. This CDR3 is built from 13 residues.

The chain is built from TRBV30 and TRBJ1-1, with D unresolved. From germline, CDR1 is GTSNPN and CDR2 SVGIG (reference sequence). The CDR3 consists of 14 residues. V was shortened by 0 bases and J by 1 base, with 9 bases between the two germline ends. In DNA form, the CDR3 reads TGTGCCTGGAGTGTATCCGGGCCGAACACTGAAGCTTTCTTT. Residues: CAWSVSGPNTEAFF.

By proportion, this clone is medium-sized. The V call is TRBV2, the J call TRBJ1-1; TRBD1 matches at 9 bases. CDR1 and CDR2 (germline): SNHLY, FYNNEI. The CDR3 loop spans 14 amino acids. With 5 bases clipped from V and 3 bases from J, the junction kept 4 bases outside the gene matches. CDR3: CASSPQGADTEAFF. Written as DNA, the CDR3 is TGTGCCAGCAGTCCACAGGGGGCGGACACTGAAGCTTTCTTT.

The chain links TRBV28 to TRBJ2-7; 11 bases map to TRBD2. Per germline, CDR1 MDHEN and CDR2 SYDVKM. The CDR3 loop spans 14 amino acids. The V gene end was trimmed by 5 bases and the J gene end by 1 base; junction bases not matched to a gene: 1. CDR3 coding DNA: TGTGCCAGCAGTCTAGCGGGAGGATCCTACGAGCAGTACTTC. As protein: CASSLAGGSYEQYF.

The chain carries TRBV6-1 and TRBJ1-4; D is ambiguous. This CDR3 is 15 amino acids long. With 0 bases removed from V and 7 bases from J, the gap between germline ends came to 12 bases. In germline, CDR1 is MNHNS, CDR2 SASEGT. Here the CDR3 reads CASSEARQAGEKLFF. The CDR3 DNA reads as TGTGCCAGCAGTGAAGCACGTCAAGCAGGTGAAAAACTGTTTTTT.

This clone was seen only a few times. V is TRBV30 and J is TRBJ2-1, with D unresolved. V lost 1 base, J lost 3 bases, and 13 bases lay in between. Germline assignment: CDR1 GTSNPN and CDR2 SVGIG (reference sequence). The CDR3 loop spans 15 amino acids. The CDR3 reads CAWSAHPPNYNEQFF. CDR3 nucleotides: TGTGCCTGGAGTGCGCATCCCCCGAACTACAATGAGCAGTTCTTC. Combining the CDR3 with reference TRBV30 and TRBJ2-1 gives the whole variable domain SQTIHQWPATLVQPVGSPLSLECTVEGTSNPNLYWYRQAAGRGLQLLFYSVGIGQISSEVPQNLSASRPQDRQFILSSKKLLLSDSGFYLCAWSAHPPNYNEQFFGPGTRLTVL.

The chain couples TRBV9 to TRBJ2-1, with 8 bases aligning to TRBD2. V lost 5 bases, J lost 5 bases, and 21 bases stayed unmatched. The CDR3 length is 19 residues. CDR1 is SGDLS, CDR2 YYNGEE, per germline. The CDR3 bases are TGTGCCAGCAGTCACCTCCCTGGGCGGGGACTAGGGAGGAACAATGAGCAGTTCTTC. It yields the protein CASSHLPGRGLGRNNEQFF.

The chain combines TRBV18 with TRBJ1-2, with D unresolved. The CDR3 runs 13 residues. Germline loops: CDR1 KGHSH, CDR2 LQKENI. V lost 3 bases and J 4 bases, leaving 9 bases between the germline ends. The CDR3: CASSPDETYGYTF. CDR3 nucleotide sequence: TGTGCCAGCTCACCGGATGAGACCTATGGCTACACCTTC.